What follows are 21 T cell receptor beta chains derived from one specimen sequenced in a study of long-term antiretroviral therapy in people with HIV. The run of the v3.0 immunoSEQ assay was at survey level. Repertoires were generated with immunoSEQ multiplex PCR, while TCRdb's copy carries only in-frame clones and drops some. The top ten hold under 9.5% of the sample, which has fewer than 25,000 clones, about nine tenths seen once. This specimen consisted of unsorted PBMCs, obtained 1.8 years before starting antiretroviral therapy. These receptors all stem from a woman aged 25 to 45 with HIV.

The V and J genes are TRBV30 and TRBJ1-6; 7 nucleotides match TRBD1. Trimming took 5 bases from V and 8 from J; bases not matched to a gene: 9. From germline, CDR1 is GTSNPN and CDR2 SVGIG (reference sequence). The CDR3 spans 14 residues. CDR3 in DNA: TGTGCCTGGGGGGACAGCAACTCTTATTCACCCCTCCACTTT. This gives the protein CAWGDSNSYSPLHF.

The rearrangement joins TRBV2 to TRBJ2-2, with 12 positions matching TRBD2. Trimming took 1 base from V and 6 from J; bases not matched to a gene: 6. This CDR3 is 17 amino acids long. CDR1 is SNHLY, CDR2 FYNNEI, per germline. CDR3 protein: CASSEGLAGGNAGELFF. CDR3 bases: TGTGCCAGCAGTGAAGGGCTAGCGGGGGGGAATGCCGGGGAGCTGTTTTTT.

This chain connects TRBV6-5 to TRBJ1-2, with D maybe TRBD1 (6 bases). Germline loops: CDR1 MNHEY, CDR2 SVGAGI. Trimming shortened V by 6 bases and J by 3 bases, and 14 bases separated the two germline ends. This CDR3 is 14 amino acids long. This CDR3 reads CASRGTPLDYGYTF. The CDR3 coding sequence is TGTGCCAGCAGGGGGACACCTTTGGACTATGGCTACACCTTC.

This chain uses TRBV18 with TRBJ2-2, with a possible D match to TRBD2 (6 bases). Germline CDR1 and CDR2: KGHSH and LQKENI. Deletions cut 1 base from V and 3 bases from J, with 9 bases between. CDR3 size: 15 residues. The CDR3 region has the DNA TGTGCCAGCTCACCACAGGGGACTGACACCGGGGAGCTGTTTTTT. Translated, it gives CASSPQGTDTGELFF.

The chain has TRBV10-3 and TRBJ2-1; TRBD2 agrees at 12 bases. Germline V gene sequence: CDR1 ENHRY, CDR2 SYGVKD. The J segment lost 9 bases and the V segment lost 4 bases, leaving 16 bases of the junction unmatched. The CDR3 runs 18 residues. The CDR3 bases are TGTGCCATCAGTGGGGCTAGCGGGGGGGCCGGGTCTTTCGGTGAGCAGTTCTTC. This codes for CAISGASGGAGSFGEQFF.

The J gene is TRBJ2-2, the V gene TRBV7-9; tentatively, D is TRBD1 (6 bases). V was pared by 1 base and J by 7 bases, with 7 bases between. CDR3 length equals 13 residues. Germline CDR1 SEHNR, CDR2 FQNEAQ (reference sequence). The CDR3 is CASSLGTVGELFF. Written as DNA, the CDR3 is TGTGCCAGCAGCTTAGGGACAGTCGGGGAGCTGTTTTTT.

The V and J genes are TRBV10-3 and TRBJ1-1; 7 bases are shared with TRBD1. Trimming took 4 bases from V and 4 from J; bases not matched to a gene: 9. Germline V gene data show CDR1 as ENHRY and CDR2 as SYGVKD. CDR3 size: 15 residues. Written as DNA, the CDR3 is TGTGCCATCAGTGGCAACAGGGGAGTTAGCACTGAAGCTTTCTTT. Amino acids: CAISGNRGVSTEAFF.

The rearrangement uses TRBV5-8 and TRBJ2-7, with 7 bases identical to TRBD2. Trimming cost V 5 bases and J 9 bases; bases outside gene matches: 8. Germline V CDR1 and CDR2: SGHTS, YDEGEE. CDR3 size: 12 residues. The CDR3 DNA reads TGTGCCAGCAGGGGGGGGTCGAGTCGGCAGTACGTC. Protein sequence: CASRGGSSRQYV.

This clone has a handful of counts. The chain is built from TRBV5-1 and TRBJ1-4; D not certain. The CDR3 is made up of 14 amino acids. From germline, CDR1 is SGHRS and CDR2 YFSETQ. Between the trimmed V and J ends, which lost 1 base and 8 bases, there was a span of 12 bases. The CDR3 sequence is CASSLRGYGEKLFF. The CDR3 region has the DNA TGCGCCAGCAGCTTGCGGGGATACGGGGAAAAACTGTTTTTT.

This chain joins TRBV7-3 and TRBJ1-2, with TRBD1 matching over 7 bases. Per the germline V gene, CDR1 is SGHTA and CDR2 is FQGTGA. CDR3 length equals 16 residues. V lost 5 bases and J lost 3; bases outside the gene matches: 12. DNA of the CDR3: TGTGCCAGCAGCCGTACGACCGATGGGACAGACTATGGCTACACCTTC. It translates to CASSRTTDGTDYGYTF.

This rearrangement joins TRBV5-1 to TRBJ1-2, with 7 bases fitting TRBD1. The V segment lost 3 bases and the J segment 6 bases; nucleotides outside the gene matches: 14. Per germline, CDR1 SGHRS and CDR2 YFSETQ. The CDR3 sequence is 16 residues long. DNA of the CDR3: TGCGCCAGCAGCTACGGACAGGTGGGGGTCAGGAATGGCTACACCTTC. Amino acid sequence: CASSYGQVGVRNGYTF.

The chain is built from TRBV7-9 and TRBJ1-2; possibly TRBD1 for D (6 bases). V shed 4 bases and J shed 3 bases, with 24 bases lying between them. From germline, CDR1 is SEHNR and CDR2 FQNEAQ (reference sequence). This CDR3 is 18 amino acids long. For the CDR3, the DNA is TGTGCCAGCAGCTGGGGCAGGGGCATCCTCGAGTCATACTATGGCTACACCTTC. Translated: CASSWGRGILESYYGYTF.

V and J are TRBV30 and TRBJ1-2; the match to TRBD1 covers 8 bases. The length of the CDR3 is 18 residues. The germline V gene has CDR1 GTSNPN and CDR2 SVGIG (reference sequence). V lost 1 base to trimming and J lost 0 bases; unmatched junction nucleotides: 13. The CDR3 here is CAWSGQGAGAPANYGYTF. CDR3 DNA sequence: TGTGCCTGGAGTGGTCAGGGGGCGGGGGCACCAGCTAACTATGGCTACACCTTC.

The chain is built from TRBV2 and TRBJ2-7; 7 bases line up with TRBD1. The ends lost 6 bases at V and 2 bases at J; junction bases unmatched: 7. CDR1 SNHLY and CDR2 FYNNEI come from the germline V gene. The CDR3 consists of 14 residues. CDR3 residues: CASSLETGPYEQYV. CDR3 nucleotides: TGTGCCAGCAGCCTCGAGACAGGGCCCTACGAGCAGTACGTC.

This rearrangement joins TRBV19 to TRBJ2-1; the D gene is possibly TRBD1 (6 bases). The CDR3 loop spans 14 amino acids. Germline CDR1 is LNHDA and CDR2 is SQIVND (reference sequence). V dropped 6 bases and J dropped 1 base, with 10 bases sitting between them. The CDR3 region has the DNA TGTGCCAGTAGACTGAGGGGGTCCTACAATGAGCAGTTCTTC. As protein: CASRLRGSYNEQFF.

The chain is built from TRBV18 and TRBJ2-3, with TRBD1 as a possible D gene (5 bases). The CDR3 length is 13 residues. V shed 3 bases and J shed 3 bases, with 7 bases lying between them. Germline V gene sequence: CDR1 KGHSH, CDR2 LQKENI. CDR3 amino acids: CASSPRQTDTQYF. DNA for the CDR3: TGTGCCAGCTCACCTAGACAGACAGATACGCAGTATTTT.

For the CDR3, the DNA is TGTGCCAGCAGCTTGGTAGGGCCAGAGACCCAGTACTTC. This encodes CASSLVGPETQYF. The chain has TRBV5-5 and TRBJ2-5; D remains unclear. Germline values: CDR1 SGHKS, CDR2 YYEKEE (reference sequence). The ends were cut back, 0 bases at V and 4 bases at J, with 7 bases in the middle. CDR3 size: 13 residues.

Comments on this clone: This specimen includes other DNA sequences encoding the same CDR3. The rearrangement joins TRBV29-1 to TRBJ1-1; D uncertain. This CDR3 has 10 amino acids. Germline CDR1 reads SQVTM; CDR2 reads ANQGSEA. V was trimmed by 4 bases and J by 1 base, leaving 1 base between them. The CDR3 loop is CSVGNTEAFF. Written as DNA, the CDR3 is TGCAGCGTTGGGAACACTGAAGCTTTCTTT.

V usage is TRBV27 and J usage is TRBJ2-1; D is undetermined. Germline V lookup: CDR1 MNHEY, CDR2 SMNVEV (reference sequence). V lost 7 bases, J lost 6 bases, and 7 bases lay in between. The CDR3 runs to 11 residues. The CDR3 reads CASTRANEQFF. CDR3 DNA: TGTGCCAGCACTAGAGCCAATGAGCAGTTCTTC.

V is TRBV5-6 and J is TRBJ2-7, with D unresolved. CDR3 length: 14 residues. The ends were cut back, 3 bases at V and 6 bases at J, with 16 bases in the middle. Germline assignment: CDR1 SGHDT and CDR2 YYEEEE. CDR3 nucleotides: TGTGCCAGCAGCTCCTTTTTCTTAGGCTCCGAGCAGTACGTC. This gives the protein CASSSFFLGSEQYV.

This CDR3 is CASSSRQGATYNEQFF. Here the CDR3 DNA reads TGTGCCAGCAGCTCCCGACAGGGGGCGACCTACAATGAGCAGTTCTTC. The chain carries TRBV7-2 and TRBJ2-1; TRBD1 aligns across 10 bases. The ends lost 4 bases at V and 2 bases at J; junction bases unmatched: 5. The V gene's germline CDR1 is SGHTA and CDR2 FQGNSA. The CDR3 runs 16 residues.